A selection of T cell receptor beta chains follows, all from one sample in a study of TIL therapy for anti-PD-1-resistant metastatic lung cancer. Generated by immunoSEQ multiplex PCR, the TCRdb table keeps only in-frame clones and is missing some. Among tens of thousands of clones, approximately 72% were seen once, and the ten largest hold 7.4%. The sequences come from tumor tissue, collected at baseline. The receptor source for this set is a person between 25 and 80 years old with non-small cell lung cancer. Each CDR3 is given with its conserved first and last residue. A D gene is named only where the DNA matches it firmly. Some rows have no size entry. The others give once, few or many, or a class for an expanded clone.

v_gene: TRBV11-2
abundance: -
j_gene: TRBJ1-3
d_gene: -
len: 19
CDR3nt: TGTGCCAGCAGCTTAGTTATTCGCGGGACACCCGATTCTGGAAACACCATATATTTT
CDR3aa: CASSLVIRGTPDSGNTIYF

v_gene: TRBV9
abundance: -
j_gene: TRBJ2-1
d_gene: TRBD2
len: 16
CDR3nt: TGTGCCAGCAGCGGACTAGCGGGGGGACAATACAATGAGCAGTTCTTC
CDR3aa: CASSGLAGGQYNEQFF

v_gene: TRBV5-5
abundance: once
j_gene: TRBJ1-1
d_gene: -
len: 13
CDR3nt: TGTGCCAGCAGCTTGTCCCCAAGCACTGAAGCTTTCTTT
CDR3aa: CASSLSPSTEAFF

v_gene: TRBV19
abundance: -
j_gene: TRBJ1-2
d_gene: -
len: 15
CDR3nt: TGTGCCAGTAGTATAGATACGGGCAGGGGCCAAGGCTACACCTTC
CDR3aa: CASSIDTGRGQGYTF

v_gene: TRBV6-6
abundance: once
j_gene: TRBJ1-5
d_gene: TRBD1
len: 14
CDR3nt: TGTGCCAGCAGGGAGACAGGGGGGGATCAGCCCCAGCATTTT
CDR3aa: CASRETGGDQPQHF

v_gene: TRBV5-1
abundance: -
j_gene: TRBJ2-7
d_gene: TRBD1
len: 12
CDR3nt: TGCGCCAGCACACCCAACAGGGGCGAGCAGTACTTC
CDR3aa: CASTPNRGEQYF

v_gene: TRBV20-1
abundance: medium-sized
j_gene: TRBJ2-1
d_gene: -
len: 11
CDR3nt: TGCAGTGCTAGAGGTGGAGATGAGCAGTTCTTC
CDR3aa: CSARGGDEQFF

v_gene: TRBV6-5
abundance: -
j_gene: TRBJ1-5
d_gene: -
len: 12
CDR3nt: TGTGCCAGCTTTACCATTGGCCAGCCCCAGCATTTT
CDR3aa: CASFTIGQPQHF

v_gene: TRBV7-6
abundance: -
j_gene: TRBJ1-4
d_gene: -
len: 14
CDR3nt: TGTGCCAGCAGCTTTGGGGAGGGACATGAAAAACTGTTTTTT
CDR3aa: CASSFGEGHEKLFF

v_gene: TRBV19
abundance: few
j_gene: TRBJ1-4
d_gene: -
len: 14
CDR3nt: TGTGCCAGTAGGGTCGGGCCTACGTCTGAAAAACTGTTTTTT
CDR3aa: CASRVGPTSEKLFF

v_gene: TRBV2
abundance: -
j_gene: TRBJ2-7
d_gene: TRBD2
len: 15
CDR3nt: TGTGCCAGCCCCCGGGCGGCGGGGGGCTCCTACGAGCAGTACTTC
CDR3aa: CASPRAAGGSYEQYF

v_gene: TRBV6-6
abundance: -
j_gene: TRBJ2-5
d_gene: -
len: 14
CDR3nt: TGTGCCAGCGATGGGTCCGGGGTGGAGGAGACCCAGTACTTC
CDR3aa: CASDGSGVEETQYF

v_gene: TRBV6-1
abundance: -
j_gene: TRBJ1-5
d_gene: TRBD1
len: 16
CDR3nt: TGTGCCAGCAGTGATACACTGGGACAGGGCAATCAGCCCCAGCATTTT
CDR3aa: CASSDTLGQGNQPQHF

v_gene: TRBV11-2
abundance: -
j_gene: TRBJ1-6
d_gene: -
len: 15
CDR3nt: TGTGCCAGCAGCTTAGACCCAGGGCGAAATTCACCCCTCCACTTT
CDR3aa: CASSLDPGRNSPLHF

v_gene: TRBV25-1
abundance: once
j_gene: TRBJ1-1
d_gene: TRBD1
len: 15
CDR3nt: TGTGCCAGCAGTTACAGGGGGCGCGAGGACACTGAAGCTTTCTTT
CDR3aa: CASSYRGREDTEAFF

v_gene: TRBV7-3
abundance: -
j_gene: TRBJ2-5
d_gene: TRBD2
len: 13
CDR3nt: TGTGCCAGCAGCCCGGGGGGGGAAGAGACCCAGTACTTC
CDR3aa: CASSPGGEETQYF

v_gene: TRBV10-1
abundance: -
j_gene: TRBJ2-1
d_gene: TRBD1
len: 16
CDR3nt: TGCGCCAGCAGTGAGCCTAGGACAGGGCCCTACAATGAGCAGTTCTTC
CDR3aa: CASSEPRTGPYNEQFF

v_gene: TRBV23-1
abundance: -
j_gene: TRBJ2-6
d_gene: -
len: 16
CDR3nt: TGCGCCAGCACCCTAAGGGCGGACTCTGGGGCCAACGTCCTGACTTTC
CDR3aa: CASTLRADSGANVLTF

v_gene: TRBV5-1
abundance: -
j_gene: TRBJ1-3
d_gene: -
len: 16
CDR3nt: TGCGCCAGCAGCTTGGCCGGCGCCTTCTCTGGAAACACCATATATTTT
CDR3aa: CASSLAGAFSGNTIYF

v_gene: TRBV14
abundance: -
j_gene: TRBJ1-2
d_gene: -
len: 16
CDR3nt: TGTGCCAGCAGCCAATACCAGACAGAGGCTAACTATGGCTACACCTTC
CDR3aa: CASSQYQTEANYGYTF

v_gene: TRBV4-1
abundance: -
j_gene: TRBJ2-5
d_gene: TRBD2
len: 18
CDR3nt: TGCGCCAGCAGCCAAGGACTAGCGGGGGGGTTAGTCCAAGAGACCCAGTACTTC
CDR3aa: CASSQGLAGGLVQETQYF

v_gene: TRBV7-8
abundance: -
j_gene: TRBJ2-7
d_gene: -
len: 14
CDR3nt: TGTGCCAGCAGCTTAGCGGGGCTCGCCTACGAGCAGTACTTC
CDR3aa: CASSLAGLAYEQYF

v_gene: TRBV27
abundance: -
j_gene: TRBJ2-5
d_gene: -
len: 13
CDR3nt: TGTGCCAGCAGTTTGGGCAGATTTGAGACCCAGTACTTC
CDR3aa: CASSLGRFETQYF

v_gene: TRBV6-1
abundance: -
j_gene: TRBJ1-5
d_gene: -
len: 12
CDR3nt: TGTGCCAGCAGGTCAGGGTCCCAGCCCCAGCATTTT
CDR3aa: CASRSGSQPQHF

v_gene: TRBV15
abundance: -
j_gene: TRBJ2-5
d_gene: TRBD1
len: 16
CDR3nt: TGTGCCACCAGCAGAGAAACAGGGGGGCTGGGAGAGACCCAGTACTTC
CDR3aa: CATSRETGGLGETQYF

v_gene: TRBV11-2
abundance: -
j_gene: TRBJ2-7
d_gene: TRBD2
len: 14
CDR3nt: TGTGCCAGCAGCTTAGCGGGGGGGCTCAACGAGCAGTACTTC
CDR3aa: CASSLAGGLNEQYF

v_gene: TRBV5-4
abundance: -
j_gene: TRBJ2-7
d_gene: -
len: 16
CDR3nt: TGTGCCAGCAGCCTTTCCGGGGCTAGTGTAGGCCGCGAGCAGTACTTC
CDR3aa: CASSLSGASVGREQYF

v_gene: TRBV5-1
abundance: medium-sized
j_gene: TRBJ2-7
d_gene: TRBD2
len: 13
CDR3nt: TGCGCCAGCAGCTTGTATAGCGGGGTTGAGCAGTACTTC
CDR3aa: CASSLYSGVEQYF

v_gene: TRBV7-2
abundance: -
j_gene: TRBJ2-5
d_gene: TRBD1
len: 14
CDR3nt: TGTGCCAGCAGCGTAAACAGGGGATCTGAGACCCAGTACTTC
CDR3aa: CASSVNRGSETQYF

v_gene: TRBV10-3
abundance: -
j_gene: TRBJ1-2
d_gene: TRBD1
len: 13
CDR3nt: TGTGCCATCGGGGGACAGGGGGCGCAGGGCTACACCTTC
CDR3aa: CAIGGQGAQGYTF

v_gene: TRBV5-1
abundance: -
j_gene: TRBJ2-5
d_gene: -
len: 11
CDR3nt: TGCGCCAGCCACTCCGAGGAGACCCAGTACTTC
CDR3aa: CASHSEETQYF

v_gene: TRBV18
abundance: -
j_gene: TRBJ2-5
d_gene: -
len: 15
CDR3nt: TGTGCCAGCTTACAGGGCCAGGGTGTCTCAGAGACCCAGTACTTC
CDR3aa: CASLQGQGVSETQYF

v_gene: TRBV11-1
abundance: -
j_gene: TRBJ1-2
d_gene: -
len: 12
CDR3nt: TGTGCCAGCGGTGGGGGCGACTATGGCTACACCTTC
CDR3aa: CASGGGDYGYTF

v_gene: TRBV2
abundance: -
j_gene: TRBJ2-7
d_gene: TRBD2
len: 12
CDR3nt: TGTGCCAGCAATATTCTAGCGGGGGATCAGTACTTC
CDR3aa: CASNILAGDQYF

v_gene: TRBV7-3
abundance: -
j_gene: TRBJ2-7
d_gene: -
len: 14
CDR3nt: TGTGCCAGCAGCCGTGCGGCCATTGGGTACGAGCAGTACTTC
CDR3aa: CASSRAAIGYEQYF

v_gene: TRBV29-1
abundance: few
j_gene: TRBJ1-4
d_gene: TRBD1
len: 14
CDR3nt: TGCAGCGTTGAGGGGACAGGAACAAATGAAAAACTGTTTTTT
CDR3aa: CSVEGTGTNEKLFF

v_gene: TRBV6-1
abundance: -
j_gene: TRBJ1-5
d_gene: -
len: 12
CDR3nt: TGTGCCAGCAGTACAGGGCCACAGCCCCAGCATTTT
CDR3aa: CASSTGPQPQHF

v_gene: TRBV6-5
abundance: few
j_gene: TRBJ2-7
d_gene: -
len: 14
CDR3nt: TGTGCCAGCAGTGTTGACAGATTTCCCTACGAGCAGTACTTC
CDR3aa: CASSVDRFPYEQYF

v_gene: TRBV25-1
abundance: -
j_gene: TRBJ2-7
d_gene: -
len: 17
CDR3nt: TGTGCCAGCAGTGAATATATGGGGCAGGGGAGCTCCTACGAGCAGTACTTC
CDR3aa: CASSEYMGQGSSYEQYF

v_gene: TRBV10-2
abundance: -
j_gene: TRBJ1-5
d_gene: -
len: 15
CDR3nt: TGCGCCAGCAGTCCACGCCGGGAGGGCAATCAGCCCCAGCATTTT
CDR3aa: CASSPRREGNQPQHF